The rows below give T cell receptor beta chains drawn from one sample of a study of blood T cell repertoires in COVID-19. Measured with immunoSEQ multiplex PCR; TCRdb has only the in-frame clones, and not every one. In the table there are about 120,000 clones, 85% to 90% of which are singletons. The sequencing input was peripheral blood. Receptors originate from a woman in her sixties or seventies with acute or convalescent COVID-19. CDR3s include the opening cysteine and the closing phenylalanine or tryptophan. The order of the fields is V gene, clone size, J gene, D gene, CDR3 protein, CDR3 DNA. The D gene is left open where the match is weak. Not every row has a clone size; where given, it reads once, few, many or a size class.

V: TRBV5-1; size: NA; J: TRBJ2-2; D: TRBD1; CDR3: CASSVGQGNTGELFF; DNA: TGCGCCAGCAGCGTCGGACAGGGGAACACCGGGGAGCTGTTTTTT
V: TRBV6-6; size: NA; J: TRBJ1-5; D: TRBD1; CDR3: CASSYGGQSFNQPQHF; DNA: TGTGCCAGCAGTTACGGGGGACAGTCATTCAATCAGCCCCAGCATTTT
V: TRBV2; size: NA; J: TRBJ1-3; D: NA; CDR3: CASSERGTVSGNTIYF; DNA: TGTGCCAGCAGTGAACGGGGGACGGTATCTGGAAACACCATATATTTT
V: TRBV27; size: NA; J: TRBJ2-4; D: TRBD1; CDR3: CASSSRPLALWRQGGKNIQYF; DNA: TGTGCCAGCAGTTCCAGACCCCTCGCGTTGTGGAGACAGGGGGGAAAAAACATTCAGTACTTC
V: TRBV5-1; size: once; J: TRBJ1-2; D: NA; CDR3: CASRTAGYNYGYTF; DNA: TGCGCCAGCAGGACGGCGGGGTACAACTATGGCTACACCTTC
V: TRBV28; size: NA; J: TRBJ1-4; D: TRBD1; CDR3: CASSFAGGEMGKLFF; DNA: TGTGCCAGCAGTTTCGCAGGGGGCGAGATGGGAAAACTGTTTTTT
V: TRBV3-1/TRBV3-2; size: NA; J: TRBJ2-1; D: TRBD2; CDR3: CASSQDRGGDYNEQFF; DNA: TGTGCCAGCAGCCAAGATCGCGGGGGAGATTACAATGAGCAGTTCTTC
V: TRBV7-2; size: NA; J: TRBJ1-2; D: NA; CDR3: CASTSPTGNYGYTF; DNA: TGTGCCAGCACCTCGCCTACAGGGAACTATGGCTACACCTTC
V: TRBV2; size: NA; J: TRBJ1-2; D: NA; CDR3: CASSGQNYGYTF; DNA: TGTGCCAGCAGTGGACAGAACTATGGCTACACCTTC
V: TRBV24-1; size: NA; J: TRBJ2-2; D: NA; CDR3: CASCAANTGELFF; DNA: TGTGCCTCGTGCGCTGCAAACACCGGGGAGCTGTTTTTT
V: TRBV6-5; size: NA; J: TRBJ1-5; D: TRBD1; CDR3: CASRKDRVGQPQHF; DNA: TGTGCCAGCAGAAAAGACAGGGTAGGTCAGCCCCAGCATTTT
V: TRBV19; size: NA; J: TRBJ1-5; D: TRBD1; CDR3: CASSIRDRGGGQPQHF; DNA: TGTGCCAGTAGTATCAGGGACAGGGGAGGTGGTCAGCCCCAGCATTTT
V: TRBV9; size: NA; J: TRBJ1-1; D: NA; CDR3: CASSVGGATEAFF; DNA: TGTGCCAGCAGCGTAGGCGGTGCCACTGAAGCTTTCTTT
V: TRBV13; size: NA; J: TRBJ2-4; D: TRBD1; CDR3: CASSLRTTGARNIQYF; DNA: TGTGCCAGCAGCTTACGCACTACAGGGGCGAGAAACATTCAGTACTTC
V: TRBV5-4; size: NA; J: TRBJ1-6; D: NA; CDR3: CASSLVLGAYYNSPLHF; DNA: TGTGCCAGCAGCTTGGTTCTGGGGGCTTATTATAATTCACCCCTCCACTTT
V: TRBV18; size: few; J: TRBJ1-6; D: NA; CDR3: CASARQDINSPLHF; DNA: TGTGCCAGCGCCCGGCAGGATATTAATTCACCCCTCCACTTT
V: TRBV27; size: NA; J: TRBJ2-2; D: NA; CDR3: CASTPGLTNTGELFF; DNA: TGTGCCAGCACCCCGGGTCTTACCAACACCGGGGAGCTGTTTTTT
V: TRBV5-1; size: NA; J: TRBJ2-7; D: NA; CDR3: CASSTGLLRYEQYF; DNA: TGCGCCAGCAGCACGGGACTGCTGCGATACGAGCAGTACTTC
V: TRBV11-2; size: NA; J: TRBJ1-1; D: NA; CDR3: CASSREVSEAFF; DNA: TGTGCCAGCAGCCGAGAAGTTTCTGAAGCTTTCTTT
V: TRBV10-2; size: NA; J: TRBJ1-5; D: TRBD1; CDR3: CASRGTGGSWQPQHF; DNA: TGCGCCAGCAGGGGGACAGGGGGCAGTTGGCAGCCCCAGCATTTT
V: TRBV7-9; size: NA; J: TRBJ2-5; D: NA; CDR3: CASILGGGETQYF; DNA: TGTGCCAGCATTCTTGGGGGAGGAGAGACCCAGTACTTC
V: TRBV6-5; size: once; J: TRBJ1-5; D: TRBD1; CDR3: CASGDRVNQPQHF; DNA: TGTGCCAGCGGGGACAGGGTCAATCAGCCCCAGCATTTT
V: TRBV12-3/TRBV12-4; size: NA; J: TRBJ1-3; D: NA; CDR3: CASSFLGANTIYF; DNA: TGTGCCAGCAGTTTCTTGGGGGCAAACACCATATATTTT
V: TRBV6-5; size: NA; J: TRBJ2-4; D: NA; CDR3: CASSISGGTKNIQYF; DNA: TGTGCCAGCAGTATCAGTGGGGGGACCAAAAACATTCAGTACTTC
V: TRBV29-1; size: NA; J: TRBJ1-2; D: NA; CDR3: CSVGGNGYTF; DNA: TGCAGCGTTGGAGGGAATGGCTACACCTTC
V: TRBV3-1/TRBV3-2; size: few; J: TRBJ1-2; D: NA; CDR3: CASSLNQGGYTF; DNA: TGTGCCAGCAGCCTAAATCAGGGTGGCTACACCTTC
V: TRBV18; size: NA; J: TRBJ2-7; D: NA; CDR3: CASSPPIGSYEQYF; DNA: TGTGCCAGCTCACCACCAATCGGCTCCTACGAGCAGTACTTC
V: TRBV28; size: few; J: TRBJ1-2; D: TRBD1; CDR3: CASRPSPRQGVYGYTF; DNA: TGTGCCAGCAGACCCTCCCCCCGACAGGGGGTCTATGGCTACACCTTC
V: TRBV24-1; size: NA; J: TRBJ1-2; D: NA; CDR3: CATSDTDWGTTAGGYTF; DNA: TGTGCCACCAGTGACACGGATTGGGGGACAACGGCGGGTGGCTACACCTTC
V: TRBV19; size: few; J: TRBJ1-5; D: TRBD1; CDR3: CASRGSGTANQPQHF; DNA: TGTGCCAGCAGGGGGTCGGGAACGGCGAATCAGCCCCAGCATTTT
V: TRBV28; size: NA; J: TRBJ2-1; D: NA; CDR3: CASSSRRDEQFF; DNA: TGTGCCAGCAGCTCAAGGAGGGATGAGCAGTTCTTC
V: TRBV24-1; size: few; J: TRBJ1-5; D: TRBD1; CDR3: CATSPGQLNQPQHF; DNA: TGTGCCACCAGTCCGGGACAGCTAAATCAGCCCCAGCATTTT